This TCR beta chain was documented in a study of cytomegalovirus exposure and HLA in healthy donors. CDR3 size: 16 residues. Germline CDR1 is SEHNR and CDR2 is FQNEAQ (reference sequence). V trimming: 4 bases; J trimming: 3 bases; junction bases outside the gene matches: 7. The method was immunoSEQ multiplex PCR; TCRdb's version includes in-frame clones alone and lacks a portion of them. Of a few hundred thousand clones listed, 75% to 90% were seen once; the top ten hold 0.83%. The donors were members of the approximately 130-subject validation cohort (separate from the 666-subject first cohort). The material sequenced was PBMCs. The clonotype comes from a woman aged 18-29 years in good health and CMV-seronegative. The V call is TRBV7-9, the J call TRBJ2-3; 10 nucleotides agree with TRBD1. For the CDR3, the DNA is TGTGCCAGCAGCTCATCCGGGACAGGGGTAACAGATACGCAGTATTTT. It specifies CASSSSGTGVTDTQYF.